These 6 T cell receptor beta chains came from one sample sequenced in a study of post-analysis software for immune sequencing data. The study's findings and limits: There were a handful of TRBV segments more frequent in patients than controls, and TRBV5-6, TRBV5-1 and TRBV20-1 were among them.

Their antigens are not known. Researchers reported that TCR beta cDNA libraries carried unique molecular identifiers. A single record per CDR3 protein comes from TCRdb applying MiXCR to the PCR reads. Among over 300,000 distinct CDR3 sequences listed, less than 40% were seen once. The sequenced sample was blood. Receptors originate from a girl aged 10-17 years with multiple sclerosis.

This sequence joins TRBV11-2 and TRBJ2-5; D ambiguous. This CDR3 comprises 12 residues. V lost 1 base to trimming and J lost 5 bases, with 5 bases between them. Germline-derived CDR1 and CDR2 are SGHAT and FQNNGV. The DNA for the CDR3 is TGTGCCAGCAGCTTAGTTTTGGAGACCCAGTACTTC. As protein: CASSLVLETQYF.

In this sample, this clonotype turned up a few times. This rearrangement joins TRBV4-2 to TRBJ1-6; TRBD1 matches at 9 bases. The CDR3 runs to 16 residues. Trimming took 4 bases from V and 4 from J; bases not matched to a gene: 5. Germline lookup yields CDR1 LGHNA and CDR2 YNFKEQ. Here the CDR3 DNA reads TGTGCCAGCAGCCGCGACAGGGGGATGTATAATTCACCCCTCCACTTT. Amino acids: CASSRDRGMYNSPLHF.

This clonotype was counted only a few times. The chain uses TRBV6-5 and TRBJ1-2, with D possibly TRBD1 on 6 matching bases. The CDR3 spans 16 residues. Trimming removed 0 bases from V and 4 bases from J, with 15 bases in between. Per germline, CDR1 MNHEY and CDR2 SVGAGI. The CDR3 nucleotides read TGTGCCAGCAGTTACTCGCTTGGGGGGCGGTCCTATGGCTACACCTTC. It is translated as CASSYSLGGRSYGYTF.

The CDR3 spells CASSQLAGGNTDTQYF. CDR3 bases: TGTGCCAGCAGCCAGCTTGCGGGGGGAAACACAGATACGCAGTATTTT. The rearrangement uses TRBV11-2 and TRBJ2-3; 8 bases match TRBD2. In germline, CDR1 is SGHAT, CDR2 FQNNGV. V shed 5 bases, J shed 2 bases, and the junction held 9 bases outside the gene matches. The CDR3 covers 16 residues.

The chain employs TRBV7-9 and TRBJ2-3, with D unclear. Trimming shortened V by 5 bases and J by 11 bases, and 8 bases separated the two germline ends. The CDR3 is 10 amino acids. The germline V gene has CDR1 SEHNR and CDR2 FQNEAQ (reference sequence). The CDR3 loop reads CASSTRWQYF. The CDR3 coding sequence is TGTGCCAGCAGCACCAGGTGGCAGTATTTT.

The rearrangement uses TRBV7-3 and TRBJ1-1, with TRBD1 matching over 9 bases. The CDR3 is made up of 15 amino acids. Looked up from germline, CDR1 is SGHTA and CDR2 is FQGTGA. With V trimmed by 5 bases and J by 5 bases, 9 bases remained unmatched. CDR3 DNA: TGTGCCAGCAGCGCCACAGGGGGCGCCGGGACTGAAGCTTTCTTT. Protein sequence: CASSATGGAGTEAFF. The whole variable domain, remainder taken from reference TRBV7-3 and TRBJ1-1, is GAGVSQTPSNKVTEKGKYVELRCDPISGHTALYWYRQSLGQGPEFLIYFQGTGAADDSGLPNDRFFAVRPEGSVSTLKIQRTERGDSAVYLCASSATGGAGTEAFFGQGTRLTVV.